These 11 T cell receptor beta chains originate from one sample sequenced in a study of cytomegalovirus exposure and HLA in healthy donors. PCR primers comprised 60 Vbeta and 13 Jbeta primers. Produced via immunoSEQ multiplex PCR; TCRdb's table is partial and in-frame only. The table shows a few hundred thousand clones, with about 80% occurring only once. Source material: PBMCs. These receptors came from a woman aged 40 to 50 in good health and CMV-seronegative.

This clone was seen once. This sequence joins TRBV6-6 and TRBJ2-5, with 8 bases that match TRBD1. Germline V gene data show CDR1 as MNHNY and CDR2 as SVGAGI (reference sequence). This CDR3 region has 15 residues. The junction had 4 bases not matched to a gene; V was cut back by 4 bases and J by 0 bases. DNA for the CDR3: TGTGCCAGCAGTTTTCGGACAGGGTACCAAGAGACCCAGTACTTC. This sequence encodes CASSFRTGYQETQYF.

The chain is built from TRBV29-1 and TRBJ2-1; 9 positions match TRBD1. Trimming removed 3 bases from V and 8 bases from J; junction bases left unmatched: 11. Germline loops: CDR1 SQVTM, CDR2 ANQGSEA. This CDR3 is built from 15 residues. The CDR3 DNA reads TGCAGCGTTGAGTGGGGGACGGACAGGGGTGATGAGCAGTTCTTC. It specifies CSVEWGTDRGDEQFF.

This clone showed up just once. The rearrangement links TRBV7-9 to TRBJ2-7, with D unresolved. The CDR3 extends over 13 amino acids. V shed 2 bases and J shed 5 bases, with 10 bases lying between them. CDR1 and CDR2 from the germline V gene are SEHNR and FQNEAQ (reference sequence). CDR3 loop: CASSLQEEHEQYF. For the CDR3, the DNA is TGTGCCAGCAGCTTACAAGAGGAACACGAGCAGTACTTC.

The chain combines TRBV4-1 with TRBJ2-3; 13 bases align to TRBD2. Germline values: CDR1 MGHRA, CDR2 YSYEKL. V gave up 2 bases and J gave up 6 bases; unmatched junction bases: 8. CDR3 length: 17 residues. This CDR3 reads CASSQWTSGGRVDTQYF. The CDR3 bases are TGCGCCAGCAGCCAATGGACTAGCGGGGGCCGAGTGGATACGCAGTATTTT.

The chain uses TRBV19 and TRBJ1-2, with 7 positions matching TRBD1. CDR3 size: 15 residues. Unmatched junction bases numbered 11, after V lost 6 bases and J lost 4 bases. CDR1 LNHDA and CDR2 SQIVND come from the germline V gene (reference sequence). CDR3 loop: CASSNLPTGIYGYTF. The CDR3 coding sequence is TGTGCCAGTAGCAACCTCCCGACAGGGATCTATGGCTACACCTTC.

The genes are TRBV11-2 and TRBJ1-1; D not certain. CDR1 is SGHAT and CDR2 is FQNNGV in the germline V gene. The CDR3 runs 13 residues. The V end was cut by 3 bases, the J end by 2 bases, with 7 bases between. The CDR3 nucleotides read TGTGCCAGCAGCTTCCAGACAAACACTGAAGCTTTCTTT. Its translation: CASSFQTNTEAFF.

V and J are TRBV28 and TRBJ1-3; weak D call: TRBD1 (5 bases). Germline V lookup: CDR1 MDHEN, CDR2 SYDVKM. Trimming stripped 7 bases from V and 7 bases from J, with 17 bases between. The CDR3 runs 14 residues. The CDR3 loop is CASKAGGVTNTIYF. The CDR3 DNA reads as TGTGCCAGCAAAGCGGGGGGGGTTACTAACACCATATATTTT.

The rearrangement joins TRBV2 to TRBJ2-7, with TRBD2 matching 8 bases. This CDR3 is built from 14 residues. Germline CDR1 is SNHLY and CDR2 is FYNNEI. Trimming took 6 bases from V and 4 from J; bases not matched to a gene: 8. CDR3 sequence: CASRMRGDSYEQYF. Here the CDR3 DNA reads TGTGCCAGCAGGATGCGGGGGGATTCTTACGAGCAGTACTTC.

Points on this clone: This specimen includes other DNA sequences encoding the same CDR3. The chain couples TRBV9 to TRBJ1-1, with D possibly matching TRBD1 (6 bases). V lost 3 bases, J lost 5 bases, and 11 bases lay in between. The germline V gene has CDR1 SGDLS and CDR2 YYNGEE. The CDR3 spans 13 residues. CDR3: CASSAQGLTEAFF. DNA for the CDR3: TGTGCCAGCAGCGCACAGGGCCTGACTGAAGCTTTCTTT.

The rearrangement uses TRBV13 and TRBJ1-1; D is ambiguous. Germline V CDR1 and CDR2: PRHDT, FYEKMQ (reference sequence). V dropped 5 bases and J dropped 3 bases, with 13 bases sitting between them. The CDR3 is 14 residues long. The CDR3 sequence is CASSRRGRDTEAFF. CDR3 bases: TGTGCCAGCAGCCGCCGAGGGAGGGACACTGAAGCTTTCTTT.

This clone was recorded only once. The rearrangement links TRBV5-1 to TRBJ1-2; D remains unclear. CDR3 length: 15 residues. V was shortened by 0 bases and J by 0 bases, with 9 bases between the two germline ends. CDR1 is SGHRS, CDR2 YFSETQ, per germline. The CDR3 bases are TGCGCCAGCAGCTTGGACAGAAAGACTAACTATGGCTACACCTTC. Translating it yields CASSLDRKTNYGYTF.